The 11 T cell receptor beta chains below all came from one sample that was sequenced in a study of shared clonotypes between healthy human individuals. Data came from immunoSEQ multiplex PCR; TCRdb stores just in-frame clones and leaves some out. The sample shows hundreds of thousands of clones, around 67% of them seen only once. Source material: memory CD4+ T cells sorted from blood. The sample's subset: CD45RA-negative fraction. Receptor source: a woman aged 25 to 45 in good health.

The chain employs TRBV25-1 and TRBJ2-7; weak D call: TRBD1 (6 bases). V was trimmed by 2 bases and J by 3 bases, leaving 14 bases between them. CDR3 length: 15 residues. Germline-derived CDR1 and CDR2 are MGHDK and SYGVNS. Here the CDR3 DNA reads TGTGCCAGCAGTGAAGGACAGTCGCTTGTCTACGAGCAGTACTTC. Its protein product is CASSEGQSLVYEQYF.

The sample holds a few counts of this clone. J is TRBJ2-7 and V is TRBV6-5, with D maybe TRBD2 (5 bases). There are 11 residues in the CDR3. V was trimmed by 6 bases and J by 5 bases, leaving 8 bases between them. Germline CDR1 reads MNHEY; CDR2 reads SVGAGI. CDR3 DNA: TGTGCCAGCAGGGACGGGAACGAGCAGTACTTC. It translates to CASRDGNEQYF.

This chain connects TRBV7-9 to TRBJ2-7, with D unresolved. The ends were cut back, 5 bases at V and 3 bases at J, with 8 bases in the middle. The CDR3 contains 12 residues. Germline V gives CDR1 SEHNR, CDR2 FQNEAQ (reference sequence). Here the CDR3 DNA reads TGTGCCAGCAGCAATAATAACTACGAGCAGTACTTC. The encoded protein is CASSNNNYEQYF. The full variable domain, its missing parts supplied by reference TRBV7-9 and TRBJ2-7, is DTGVSQNPRHKITKRGQNVTFRCDPISEHNRLYWYRQTLGQGPEFLTYFQNEAQLEKSRLLSDRFSAERPKGSFSTLEIQRTEQGDSAMYLCASSNNNYEQYFGPGTRLTVT.

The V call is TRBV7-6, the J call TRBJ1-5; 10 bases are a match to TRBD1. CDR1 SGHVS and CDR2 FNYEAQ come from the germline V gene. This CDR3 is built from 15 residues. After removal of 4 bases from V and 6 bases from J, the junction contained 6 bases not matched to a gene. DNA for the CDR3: TGTGCCAGCAGCTGGGGACAGGGGATAAGTCAGCCCCAGCATTTT. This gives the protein CASSWGQGISQPQHF.

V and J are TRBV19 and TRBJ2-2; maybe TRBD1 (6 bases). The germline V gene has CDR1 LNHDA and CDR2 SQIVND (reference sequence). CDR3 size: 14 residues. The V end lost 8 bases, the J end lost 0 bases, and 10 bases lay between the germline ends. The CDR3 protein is CASSRDTNTGELFF. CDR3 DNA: TGTGCCAGTTCAAGGGACACGAACACCGGGGAGCTGTTTTTT.

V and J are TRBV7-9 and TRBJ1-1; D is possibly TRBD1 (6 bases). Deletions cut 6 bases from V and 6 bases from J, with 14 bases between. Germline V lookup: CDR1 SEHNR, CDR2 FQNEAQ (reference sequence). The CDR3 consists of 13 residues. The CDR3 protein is CASRAGGAAEAFF. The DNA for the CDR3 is TGTGCCAGCAGAGCGGGGGGCGCGGCTGAAGCTTTCTTT.

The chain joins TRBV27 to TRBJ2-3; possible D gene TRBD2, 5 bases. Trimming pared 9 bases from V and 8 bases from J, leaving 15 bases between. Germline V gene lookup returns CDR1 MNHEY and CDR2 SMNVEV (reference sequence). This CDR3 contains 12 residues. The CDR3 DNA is TGTGCCAGTTCGAATACTAGAGTTACGCAGTATTTT. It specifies CASSNTRVTQYF.

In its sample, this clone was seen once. For the CDR3, the DNA is TGTGCCAGCAGCGTGGGCAGGGGAGCTTATAGCAATCAGCCCCAGCATTTT. Residues: CASSVGRGAYSNQPQHF. This chain links TRBV28 with TRBJ1-5; possible D gene TRBD1, 6 bases. V was trimmed by 6 bases and J by 0 bases, leaving 18 bases between them. The CDR3 sequence is 17 residues long. Per the germline V gene, CDR1 is MDHEN and CDR2 is SYDVKM.

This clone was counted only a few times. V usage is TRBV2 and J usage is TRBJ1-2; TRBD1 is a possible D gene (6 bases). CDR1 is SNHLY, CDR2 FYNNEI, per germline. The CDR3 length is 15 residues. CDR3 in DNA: TGTGTCGTAACTAAGCCCGGGGGCCCTAACTATGGCTACACCTTC. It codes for CVVTKPGGPNYGYTF.

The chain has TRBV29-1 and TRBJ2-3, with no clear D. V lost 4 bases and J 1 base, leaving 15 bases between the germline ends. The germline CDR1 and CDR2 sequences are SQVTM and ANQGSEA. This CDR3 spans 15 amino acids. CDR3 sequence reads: CSVGGQTTGTDTQYF. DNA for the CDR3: TGCAGCGTTGGAGGCCAAACTACGGGCACAGATACGCAGTATTTT.

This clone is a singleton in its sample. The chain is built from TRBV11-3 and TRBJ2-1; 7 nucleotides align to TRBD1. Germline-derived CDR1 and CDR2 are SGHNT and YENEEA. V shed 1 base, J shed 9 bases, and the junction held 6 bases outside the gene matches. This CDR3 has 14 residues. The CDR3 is CASSLATGVFEQFF. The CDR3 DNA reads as TGTGCCAGCAGCTTAGCAACAGGGGTGTTTGAGCAGTTCTTC.